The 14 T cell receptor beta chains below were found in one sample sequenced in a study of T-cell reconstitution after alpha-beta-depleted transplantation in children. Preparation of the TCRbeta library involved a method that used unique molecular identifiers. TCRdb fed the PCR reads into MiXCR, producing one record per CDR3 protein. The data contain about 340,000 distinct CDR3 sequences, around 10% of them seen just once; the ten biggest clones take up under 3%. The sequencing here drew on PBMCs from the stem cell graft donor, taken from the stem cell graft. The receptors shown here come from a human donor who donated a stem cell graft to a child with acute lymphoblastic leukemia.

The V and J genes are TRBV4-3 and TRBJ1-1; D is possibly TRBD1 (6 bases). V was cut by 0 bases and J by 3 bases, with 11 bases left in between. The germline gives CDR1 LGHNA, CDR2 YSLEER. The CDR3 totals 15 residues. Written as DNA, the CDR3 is TGCGCCAGCAGCCAAGATGAGGGGGGCTACACTGAAGCTTTCTTT. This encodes CASSQDEGGYTEAFF.

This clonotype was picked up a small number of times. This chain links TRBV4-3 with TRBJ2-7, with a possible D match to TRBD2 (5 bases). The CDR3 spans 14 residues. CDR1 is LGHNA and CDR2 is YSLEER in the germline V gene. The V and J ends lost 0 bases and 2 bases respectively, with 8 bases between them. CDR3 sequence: CASSQDRGTYEQYF. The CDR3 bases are TGCGCCAGCAGCCAAGACCGGGGTACCTACGAGCAGTACTTC.

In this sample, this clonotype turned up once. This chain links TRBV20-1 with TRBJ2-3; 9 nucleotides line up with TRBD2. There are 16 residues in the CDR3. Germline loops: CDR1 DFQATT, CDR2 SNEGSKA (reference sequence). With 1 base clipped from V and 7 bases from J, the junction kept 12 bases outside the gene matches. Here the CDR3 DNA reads TGCAGTGCTAGAGCGGGGCGGGAGGGCGAATGGTATACGCAGTATTTT. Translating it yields CSARAGREGEWYTQYF.

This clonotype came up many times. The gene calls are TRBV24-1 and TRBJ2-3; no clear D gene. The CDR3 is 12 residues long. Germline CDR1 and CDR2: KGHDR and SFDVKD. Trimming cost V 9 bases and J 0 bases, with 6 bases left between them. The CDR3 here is CATGSSTDTQYF. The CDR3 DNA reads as TGTGCCACCGGTAGTAGCACAGATACGCAGTATTTT.

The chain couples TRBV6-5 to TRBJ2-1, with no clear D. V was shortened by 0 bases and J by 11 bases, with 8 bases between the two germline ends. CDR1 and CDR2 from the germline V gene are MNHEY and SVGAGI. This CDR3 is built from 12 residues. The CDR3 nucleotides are TGTGCCAGCAGTTACTCGGGCCAGAAGCAGTTCTTC. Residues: CASSYSGQKQFF.

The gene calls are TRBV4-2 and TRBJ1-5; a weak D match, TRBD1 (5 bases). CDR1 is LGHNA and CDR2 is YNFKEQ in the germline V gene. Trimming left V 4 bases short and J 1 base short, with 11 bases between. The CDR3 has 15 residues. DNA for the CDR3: TGTGCCAGCAGCCTCCCCAGGGTAAGCAATCAGCCCCAGCATTTT. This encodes CASSLPRVSNQPQHF.

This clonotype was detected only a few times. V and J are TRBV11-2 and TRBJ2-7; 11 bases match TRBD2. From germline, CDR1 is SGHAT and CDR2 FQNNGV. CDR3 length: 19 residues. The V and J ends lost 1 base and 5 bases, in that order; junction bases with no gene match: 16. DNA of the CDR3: TGTGCCAGCAGCTTAGTGTTCGGTAGCGGGAGGGCCTTAGGGGACGAGCAGTACTTC. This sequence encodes CASSLVFGSGRALGDEQYF.

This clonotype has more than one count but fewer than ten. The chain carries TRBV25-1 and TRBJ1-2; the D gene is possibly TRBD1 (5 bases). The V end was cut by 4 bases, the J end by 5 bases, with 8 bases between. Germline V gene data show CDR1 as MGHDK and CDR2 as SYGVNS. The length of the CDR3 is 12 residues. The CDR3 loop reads CASSGGIYGYTF. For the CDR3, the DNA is TGTGCCAGCAGTGGGGGGATTTATGGCTACACCTTC.

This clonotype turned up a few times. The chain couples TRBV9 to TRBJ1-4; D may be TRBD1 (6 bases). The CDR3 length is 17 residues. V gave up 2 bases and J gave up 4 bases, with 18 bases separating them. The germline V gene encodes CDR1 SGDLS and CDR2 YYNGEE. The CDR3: CASSVGPGARYNEKLFF. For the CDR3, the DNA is TGTGCCAGCAGCGTTGGGCCGGGGGCGCGATATAATGAAAAACTGTTTTTT.

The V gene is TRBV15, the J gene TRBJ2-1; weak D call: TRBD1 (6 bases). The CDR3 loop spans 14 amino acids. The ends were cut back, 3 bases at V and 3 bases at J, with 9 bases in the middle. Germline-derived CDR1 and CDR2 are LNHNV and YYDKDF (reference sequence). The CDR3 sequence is CATSRGQNYNEQFF. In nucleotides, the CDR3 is TGTGCCACCAGCAGGGGACAAAACTACAATGAGCAGTTCTTC.

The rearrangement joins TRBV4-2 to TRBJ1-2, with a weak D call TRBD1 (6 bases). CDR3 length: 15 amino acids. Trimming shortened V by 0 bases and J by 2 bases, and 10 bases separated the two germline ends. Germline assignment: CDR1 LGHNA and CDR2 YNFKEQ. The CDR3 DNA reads TGTGCCAGCAGCCAAGACGAGGGGGACAACTATGGCTACACCTTC. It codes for CASSQDEGDNYGYTF.

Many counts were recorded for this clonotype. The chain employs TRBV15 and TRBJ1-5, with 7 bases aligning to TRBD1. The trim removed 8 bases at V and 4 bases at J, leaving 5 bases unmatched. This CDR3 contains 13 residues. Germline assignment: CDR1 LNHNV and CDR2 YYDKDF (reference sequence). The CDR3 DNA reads TGTGCCACCGCTGAACAGGGGAATCAGCCCCAGCATTTT. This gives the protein CATAEQGNQPQHF.

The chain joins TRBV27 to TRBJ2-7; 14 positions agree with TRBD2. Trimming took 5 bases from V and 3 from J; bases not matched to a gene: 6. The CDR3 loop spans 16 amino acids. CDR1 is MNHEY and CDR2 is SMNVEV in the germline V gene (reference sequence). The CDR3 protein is CASSPGTSGRGYEQYF. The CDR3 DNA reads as TGTGCCAGCAGTCCGGGGACTAGCGGGAGAGGCTACGAGCAGTACTTC.

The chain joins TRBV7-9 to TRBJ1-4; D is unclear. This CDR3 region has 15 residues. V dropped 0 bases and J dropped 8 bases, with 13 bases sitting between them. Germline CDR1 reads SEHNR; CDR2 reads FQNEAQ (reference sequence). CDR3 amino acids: CASSLAGPVDEKLFF. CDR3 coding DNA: TGTGCCAGCAGCTTAGCGGGCCCCGTCGACGAAAAACTGTTTTTT.